What follows are 10 T cell receptor beta chains derived from one specimen sequenced in a study of blood T cell repertoires in COVID-19. Only in-frame clones appear in the TCRdb table, and some are missing; sequencing was by immunoSEQ multiplex PCR. The sample holds more than 85,000 clones, almost 85% seen once. Sequencing was performed on peripheral blood. Receptor source: a man in his 70s with acute or convalescent COVID-19.

The table lists this clone with a few counts. V gene TRBV9 combines with J gene TRBJ2-7; D possibly corresponds to TRBD1 (5 bases). The CDR3 consists of 15 residues. Germline lookup yields CDR1 SGDLS and CDR2 YYNGEE. Deletions cut 0 bases from V and 3 bases from J, with 13 bases between. CDR3 in DNA: TGTGCCAGCAGCGTAGGGGGTGGACAAAGCTACGAGCAGTACTTC. Its protein product is CASSVGGGQSYEQYF.

The chain combines TRBV7-9 with TRBJ2-7, with D maybe TRBD1 (6 bases). The CDR3 extends over 19 amino acids. The V gene lost 5 bases and the J gene lost 3 bases, with 29 bases spanning the gap. The V gene's germline CDR1 is SEHNR and CDR2 FQNEAQ (reference sequence). The CDR3 DNA reads TGTGCCAGCAGCCTAGATAGTTTAGGCCGAGGGGGAAGGATCTACGAGCAGTACTTC. Encoded protein: CASSLDSLGRGGRIYEQYF.

The chain is built from TRBV5-5 and TRBJ2-7; 15 nucleotides line up with TRBD2. Unmatched junction bases numbered 4, after V lost 4 bases and J lost 5 bases. The germline gives CDR1 SGHKS, CDR2 YYEKEE (reference sequence). This CDR3 contains 15 residues. The CDR3 sequence: CASSARTSGRDEQYF. The CDR3 bases are TGTGCCAGCAGCGCTAGGACTAGCGGGAGGGACGAGCAGTACTTC.

The rearrangement uses TRBV6-6 and TRBJ1-2, with no clear D. Germline CDR1 and CDR2: MNHNY and SVGAGI (reference sequence). CDR3 length: 15 amino acids. The ends were cut back, 2 bases at V and 0 bases at J, with 10 bases in the middle. Here the CDR3 DNA reads TGTGCCAGCAGTTACGCCGACACCGCTAACTATGGCTACACCTTC. Translation: CASSYADTANYGYTF.

The CDR3, as DNA: TGTGCCAGCAGCAAGGGACAGGGGAAAACAGATACGCAGTATTTT. Its translation is CASSKGQGKTDTQYF. This chain uses TRBV7-8 with TRBJ2-3; TRBD1 aligns across 10 bases. Losses at the gene ends were 5 bases for V and 3 bases for J; bases not matched to a gene: 5. The CDR3 totals 15 residues. In germline, CDR1 is SGHVS, CDR2 FQNEAQ.

The rearrangement links TRBV4-2 to TRBJ2-7; 7 nucleotides match TRBD1. Trimming at V came to 0 bases and at J to 3 bases, leaving 2 bases not matched to a gene. The germline V gene encodes CDR1 LGHNA and CDR2 YNFKEQ. The length of the CDR3 is 14 residues. CDR3 nucleotides: TGTGCCAGCAGCCAAGAAAGACAGGGCTACGAGCAGTACTTC. The encoded protein is CASSQERQGYEQYF.

This chain joins TRBV28 and TRBJ1-6; possibly TRBD1 for D (6 bases). Per germline, CDR1 MDHEN and CDR2 SYDVKM. This CDR3 is 15 amino acids long. V lost 7 bases and J lost 0, with 10 bases in between. CDR3 DNA: TGTGCCAGCAAACAGGACAGCTCCTATAATTCACCCCTCCACTTT. Translated, it gives CASKQDSSYNSPLHF.

The sample holds one count of this clone. The rearrangement links TRBV6-5 to TRBJ2-3; weak D call: TRBD2 (6 bases). Trimming pared 0 bases from V and 3 bases from J, leaving 13 bases between. In germline, CDR1 is MNHEY, CDR2 SVGAGI. CDR3 size: 16 residues. The CDR3 protein is CASSYSRTKGTDTQYF. The CDR3 DNA reads as TGTGCCAGCAGTTACTCGCGGACTAAAGGAACAGATACGCAGTATTTT.

V is TRBV6-2 or TRBV6-3 and J is TRBJ1-5, with D uncertain. Germline CDR1 MNHEY, CDR2 SVGEGT. The CDR3 has 14 amino acids. The ends were cut back, 2 bases at V and 9 bases at J, with 14 bases in the middle. The DNA of the CDR3 is TGTGCCAGCAGTTACCCCGACCAGCGTAGGCCCCAGCATTTT. Translating gives CASSYPDQRRPQHF.

The genes are TRBV28 and TRBJ1-2; no clear D gene. CDR3 size: 12 residues. Germline V CDR1 and CDR2: MDHEN, SYDVKM. Trimming removed 2 bases from V and 4 bases from J, with 5 bases in between. CDR3 coding DNA: TGTGCCAGCAGTTTAGGGAGCTATGGCTACACCTTC. It codes for CASSLGSYGYTF.